This T cell receptor beta chain was identified during a study of beta chain features in type 1 diabetes. Notes on the study in general: TCRB repertoires of naive, central memory and Treg cells appeared more similar among patients than among healthy donors. Type 1 diabetes patients showed fewer insertions and more deletions at VDJ junctions. Cells expressing TCR highly could be over-represented by cDNA sequencing. Type 1 diabetes patients had TCRB CDR3s that were shorter (moderately but significantly so) in all four CD4+ subsets.

Every bit of the isolated RNA underwent reverse transcription, so sequencing read expressed TCRB transcripts. The repertoire was sequenced with immunoSEQ multiplex PCR; TCRdb's copy has only in-frame clones and lacks some. The repertoire holds about 27,000 clones, with around 54% as singletons. In its sample, this clone was seen a few times. Its target is not known. This CDR3 comprises 16 residues. Germline V gives CDR1 SGHVS, CDR2 FQNEAQ. J was trimmed by 4 bases and V by 5 bases; bases with no gene match: 10. The source of this sequence is a woman aged 18 to 35 with type 1 diabetes. Sequencing input: Tregs from blood. V and J are TRBV7-8 and TRBJ2-5; 10 nucleotides align to TRBD2. In nucleotides, the CDR3 is TGTGCCAGCAGCGCCCAACTAGCGGGGCGAGGAGAGACCCAGTACTTC. This translates into CASSAQLAGRGETQYF. Supplemented by reference TRBV7-8 and TRBJ2-5, the full variable domain reads GAGVSQSPRYKVAKRGQDVALRCDPISGHVSLFWYQQALGQGPEFLTYFQNEAQLDKSGLPSDRFFAERPEGSVSTLKIQRTQQEDSAVYLCASSAQLAGRGETQYFGPGTRLLVL.